This T cell receptor (beta chain) was documented in a study of shared clonotypes between healthy human individuals. Once extracted for a subset, genomic DNA was divided evenly among several immunoSEQ plates. Sequencing used immunoSEQ multiplex PCR; TCRdb keeps in-frame clones, though not all of them. The sample carries over a million clones, about 80% recorded once. This receptor was obtained from a man younger than 35 in good health. Some clones in this sample may be carry-over from other donors' samples. The sequenced sample consisted of memory CD4+ T cells from PBMCs. Documented subset: CD45RA-negative fraction.

The CDR3 is CASSLPRYGYTF. The CDR3 nucleotides are TGTGCCAGCAGTTTACCCCGATATGGCTACACCTTC. This chain links TRBV28 with TRBJ1-2; no definite D call. CDR1 MDHEN and CDR2 SYDVKM come from the germline V gene. Trimming took off 2 bases at V and 5 bases at J, with 6 bases between the two ends. The CDR3 is 12 residues long.